Presented here are 17 T cell receptor beta chains from one specimen sequenced in a study of blood T cell repertoires in COVID-19. Sequencing used immunoSEQ multiplex PCR; TCRdb keeps in-frame clones, though not all of them. Counted here are 250,000 to 400,000 clones, about nine tenths occurring once; the ten biggest clones make up 1.5% to 2%. The sample taken for sequencing was peripheral blood. The receptor source for this set is a woman in her thirties with COVID-19, enrolled during active disease.

This chain joins TRBV5-6 and TRBJ1-6; D is undetermined. V lost 2 bases and J 5 bases, leaving 8 bases between the germline ends. This CDR3 is 14 amino acids long. CDR1 is SGHDT, CDR2 YYEEEE, per germline. The CDR3 DNA sequence: TGTGCCAGCAGCTTAAACAGAAATAATTCACCCCTCCACTTT. Its translation: CASSLNRNNSPLHF.

V usage is TRBV2 and J usage is TRBJ2-4; D gene ambiguous. This CDR3 is 15 amino acids long. V was pared by 6 bases and J by 0 bases, with 12 bases between. Per the germline V gene, CDR1 is SNHLY and CDR2 is FYNNEI. The chain's CDR3 is CASRASFLAKNIQYF. CDR3 DNA: TGTGCCAGCAGAGCAAGTTTCCTAGCCAAAAACATTCAGTACTTC.

This sequence joins TRBV19 and TRBJ1-2; D is undetermined. Per germline, CDR1 LNHDA and CDR2 SQIVND (reference sequence). V lost 5 bases and J 5 bases, leaving 27 bases between the germline ends. CDR3 size: 18 residues. CDR3 amino acids: CASSPLMADGVPGYGYTF. The CDR3 nucleotides read TGTGCCAGTAGTCCATTAATGGCAGATGGAGTTCCTGGGTATGGCTACACCTTC.

This clone was counted once. The V call is TRBV2, the J call TRBJ2-4; tentative D call: TRBD1 (6 bases). Germline CDR1 reads SNHLY; CDR2 reads FYNNEI. The CDR3 extends over 14 amino acids. V was trimmed by 3 bases and J by 4 bases, leaving 10 bases between them. DNA for the CDR3: TGTGCCAGCAGTGATTCCAGGGGAAAAAACATTCAGTACTTC. Amino acids: CASSDSRGKNIQYF.

This clone showed up just once. The rearrangement links TRBV7-9 to TRBJ1-1, with D possibly being TRBD1 (6 bases). CDR3 length: 13 residues. Germline CDR1 reads SEHNR; CDR2 reads FQNEAQ (reference sequence). Trimming pared 5 bases from V and 6 bases from J, leaving 13 bases between. CDR3 sequence reads: CASSPRTVAEAFF. The CDR3 DNA sequence: TGTGCCAGCAGCCCCCGGACAGTTGCTGAAGCTTTCTTT.

V is TRBV2 and J is TRBJ1-4; D call uncertain. CDR1 is SNHLY, CDR2 FYNNEI, per germline. The CDR3 runs 13 residues. V lost 8 bases to trimming and J lost 4 bases, with 11 bases between them. The CDR3 spells CASLGRSNEKLFF. CDR3 nucleotides: TGTGCCAGCCTGGGGAGAAGTAATGAAAAACTGTTTTTT. Full variable domain (rest looked up from reference TRBV2 and TRBJ1-4): EPEVTQTPSHQVTQMGQEVILRCVPISNHLYFYWYRQILGQKVEFLVSFYNNEISEKSEIFDDQFSVERPDGSNFTLKIRSTKLEDSAMYFCASLGRSNEKLFFGSGTQLSVL.

This chain connects TRBV10-3 to TRBJ2-5, with 8 bases aligning to TRBD2. Germline loops: CDR1 ENHRY, CDR2 SYGVKD. The V segment lost 4 bases and the J segment 1 base; nucleotides outside the gene matches: 8. The CDR3 runs 16 residues. Here the CDR3 reads CAISAAEAGGQETQYF. CDR3 DNA: TGTGCCATCAGTGCGGCGGAGGCGGGGGGCCAAGAGACCCAGTACTTC.

The chain recombines TRBV9 with TRBJ1-1; D may be TRBD1 (6 bases). The CDR3 covers 12 residues. V dropped 1 base and J dropped 8 bases, with 9 bases sitting between them. Per the germline V gene, CDR1 is SGDLS and CDR2 is YYNGEE. DNA for the CDR3: TGTGCCAGCAGCGTAAAGAGGGGGGAAGCTTTCTTT. This translates into CASSVKRGEAFF.

CDR3 sequence: CASSPGQTTSYGYTF. The CDR3 DNA follows: TGTGCCAGCTCACCGGGACAGACGACATCCTATGGCTACACCTTC. This rearrangement joins TRBV18 to TRBJ1-2; 7 bases map to TRBD1. Germline values: CDR1 KGHSH, CDR2 LQKENI. After removal of 3 bases from V and 4 bases from J, the junction contained 8 bases not matched to a gene. The length of the CDR3 is 15 residues.

This rearrangement joins TRBV6-4 to TRBJ1-3, with 7 bases fitting TRBD1. In germline, CDR1 is MRHNA, CDR2 SNTAGT. Trimming removed 0 bases from V and 9 bases from J; junction bases left unmatched: 8. There are 15 residues in the CDR3. In nucleotides, the CDR3 is TGTGCCAGCAGTGACTCCGGGACAGACGTGGGCACCATATATTTT. The encoded protein is CASSDSGTDVGTIYF.

The chain links TRBV6-1 to TRBJ1-1, with D hard to call. V lost 3 bases and J lost 7, with 12 bases in between. Per germline, CDR1 MNHNS and CDR2 SASEGT. CDR3 length: 13 amino acids. The CDR3 DNA is TGTGCCAGCAGTGATTTATACCGGGATGAAGCTTTCTTT. This codes for CASSDLYRDEAFF.

This clone was seen once. The chain is built from TRBV9 and TRBJ2-7; 7 nucleotides match TRBD1. The CDR3 is made up of 15 amino acids. CDR1 and CDR2 (germline): SGDLS, YYNGEE. Trimming took 1 base from V and 2 from J; bases not matched to a gene: 6. The CDR3 coding sequence is TGTGCCAGCAGCGTATGGGACAGTGAGACCTACGAGCAGTACGTC. Translated, it gives CASSVWDSETYEQYV.

The V call is TRBV29-1, the J call TRBJ2-5; TRBD2 might be the D (5 bases). Trimming took off 2 bases at V and 9 bases at J, with 16 bases between the two ends. The CDR3 runs 13 residues. Germline V gene lookup returns CDR1 SQVTM and CDR2 ANQGSEA. CDR3 sequence: CSVEWLAVRAQYF. The CDR3 region has the DNA TGCAGCGTTGAATGGCTAGCCGTTCGGGCCCAGTACTTC.

J is TRBJ1-5 and V is TRBV2, with D possibly TRBD1 on 6 matching bases. This CDR3 is built from 15 residues. Between the trimmed V and J ends, which lost 4 bases and 2 bases, there was a span of 12 bases. Germline V gene lookup returns CDR1 SNHLY and CDR2 FYNNEI. CDR3 loop: CASSVLQGRNQPQHF. In nucleotides, the CDR3 is TGTGCCAGCAGTGTTCTACAGGGACGCAATCAGCCCCAGCATTTT.

In its sample, this clone was seen a few times. This specimen includes other DNA sequences encoding the same CDR3. This rearrangement joins TRBV28 to TRBJ1-5; tentatively, D is TRBD1 (5 bases). Germline CDR1 and CDR2: MDHEN and SYDVKM. CDR3 length equals 16 residues. The germline V and J ends were trimmed by 2 bases and 1 base, with 12 bases remaining between them. The DNA for the CDR3 is TGTGCCAGCAGTTTAGTTGGGGGAGGGAGCAATCAGCCCCAGCATTTT. This codes for CASSLVGGGSNQPQHF.

This rearrangement joins TRBV15 to TRBJ2-2; no firm D call. V lost 2 bases, J lost 2 bases, and 15 bases lay in between. Germline values: CDR1 LNHNV, CDR2 YYDKDF (reference sequence). CDR3 size: 17 residues. In nucleotides, the CDR3 is TGTGCCACCAGCAGATCAACACGGCGGCAAAACACCGGGGAGCTGTTTTTT. Encoded protein: CATSRSTRRQNTGELFF.

This clone was counted once. J is TRBJ2-2 and V is TRBV7-8; no clear D gene. Per germline, CDR1 SGHVS and CDR2 FQNEAQ. This CDR3 has 16 amino acids. Trimming shortened V by 0 bases and J by 2 bases, and 10 bases separated the two germline ends. CDR3 in DNA: TGTGCCAGCAGCTTAGCGTCCCCCCTTAACACCGGGGAGCTGTTTTTT. Translated, it gives CASSLASPLNTGELFF.